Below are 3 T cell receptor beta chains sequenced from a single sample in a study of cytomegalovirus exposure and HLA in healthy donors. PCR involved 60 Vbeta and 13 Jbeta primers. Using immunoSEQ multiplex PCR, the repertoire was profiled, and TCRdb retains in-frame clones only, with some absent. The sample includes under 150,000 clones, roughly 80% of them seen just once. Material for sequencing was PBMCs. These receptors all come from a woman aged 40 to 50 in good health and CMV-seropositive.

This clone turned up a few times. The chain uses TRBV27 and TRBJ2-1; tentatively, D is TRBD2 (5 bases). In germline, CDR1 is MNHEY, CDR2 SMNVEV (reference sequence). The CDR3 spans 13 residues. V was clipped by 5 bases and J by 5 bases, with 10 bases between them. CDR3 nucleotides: TGTGCCAGCAGTCCCGGACTCGACAATGAGCAGTTCTTC. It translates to CASSPGLDNEQFF.

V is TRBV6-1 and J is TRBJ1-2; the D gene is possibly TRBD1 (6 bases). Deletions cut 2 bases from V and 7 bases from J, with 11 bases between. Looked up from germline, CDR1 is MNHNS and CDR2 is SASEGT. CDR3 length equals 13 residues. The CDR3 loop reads CASSESLGGGYTF. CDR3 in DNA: TGTGCCAGCAGTGAATCTTTAGGGGGTGGCTACACCTTC.

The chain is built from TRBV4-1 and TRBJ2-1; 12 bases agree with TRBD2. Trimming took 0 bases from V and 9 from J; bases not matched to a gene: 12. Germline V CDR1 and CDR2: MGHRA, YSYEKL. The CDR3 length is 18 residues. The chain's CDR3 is CASSQDSAGLAGSGEQFF. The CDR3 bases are TGCGCCAGCAGCCAAGATTCCGCAGGACTAGCGGGAAGTGGTGAGCAGTTCTTC.